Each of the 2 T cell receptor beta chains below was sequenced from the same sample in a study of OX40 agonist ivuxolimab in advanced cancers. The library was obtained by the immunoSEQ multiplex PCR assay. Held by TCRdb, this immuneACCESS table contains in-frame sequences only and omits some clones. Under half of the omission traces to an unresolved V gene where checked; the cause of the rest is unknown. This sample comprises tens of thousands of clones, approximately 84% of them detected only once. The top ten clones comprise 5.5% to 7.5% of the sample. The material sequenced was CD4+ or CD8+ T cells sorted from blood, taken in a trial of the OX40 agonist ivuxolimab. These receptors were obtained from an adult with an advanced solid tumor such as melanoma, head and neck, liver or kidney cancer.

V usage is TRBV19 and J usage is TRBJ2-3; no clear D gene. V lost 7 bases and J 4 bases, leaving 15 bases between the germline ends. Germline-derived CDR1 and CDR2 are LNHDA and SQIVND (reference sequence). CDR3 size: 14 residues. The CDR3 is CASTQRTKSDTQYF. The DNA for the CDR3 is TGTGCCAGTACACAGCGAACAAAGTCAGATACGCAGTATTTT.

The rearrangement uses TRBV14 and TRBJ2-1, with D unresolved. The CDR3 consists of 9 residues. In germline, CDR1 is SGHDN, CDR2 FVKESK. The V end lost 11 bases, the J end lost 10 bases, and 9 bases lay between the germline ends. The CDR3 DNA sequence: TGTGCCCCCAGTGAAGAGCAGTTCTTC. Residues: CAPSEEQFF. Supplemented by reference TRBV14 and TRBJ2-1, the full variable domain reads EAGVTQFPSHSVIEKGQTVTLRCDPISGHDNLYWYRRVMGKEIKFLLHFVKESKQDESGMPNNRFLAERTGGTYSTLKVQPAELEDSGVYFCAPSEEQFFGPGTRLTVL.